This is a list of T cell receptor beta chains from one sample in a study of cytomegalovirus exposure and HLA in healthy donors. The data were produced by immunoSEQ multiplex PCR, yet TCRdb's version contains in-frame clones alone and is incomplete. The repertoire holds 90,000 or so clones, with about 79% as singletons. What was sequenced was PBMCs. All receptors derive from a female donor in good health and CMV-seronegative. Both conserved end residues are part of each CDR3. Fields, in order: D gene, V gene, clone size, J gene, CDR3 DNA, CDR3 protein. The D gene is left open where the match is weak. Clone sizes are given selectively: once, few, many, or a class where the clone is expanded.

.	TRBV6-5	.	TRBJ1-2	TGTGCCAGCAGCCCGTCACAGGATATGGGCTATGGCTACACCTTC	CASSPSQDMGYGYTF
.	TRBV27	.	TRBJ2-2	TGTGCCAGCAGTTTACGGCGGGATGCCGGGGAGCTGTTTTTT	CASSLRRDAGELFF
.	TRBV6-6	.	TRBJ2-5	TGTGCCAGCAGCGGACAGCCACAAGAGACCCAGTACTTC	CASSGQPQETQYF
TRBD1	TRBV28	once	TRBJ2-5	TGTGCCAGCAGCAGGGGACAGTACCTACAAGAGACCCAGTACTTC	CASSRGQYLQETQYF
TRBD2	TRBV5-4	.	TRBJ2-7	TGTGCCAGCAGCTTGCGCTCTAGCGGGGCCGGCAACGAGCAGTACTTC	CASSLRSSGAGNEQYF
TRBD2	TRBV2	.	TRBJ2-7	TGTGCCAGCATCCAGTGGGGGGGCGAGCAGTACTTC	CASIQWGGEQYF
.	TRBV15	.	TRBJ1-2	TGTGCCACCAGCAGAGGGGCCGGCGCTAACTATGGCTACACCTTC	CATSRGAGANYGYTF
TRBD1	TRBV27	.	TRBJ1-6	TGTGCCAGCGGACCGACAGGGCGAAATTCACCCCTCCACTTT	CASGPTGRNSPLHF
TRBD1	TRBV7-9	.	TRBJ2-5	TGTGCCAGCAGCCAACAGGGGGCAGGGGAGCAGTACTTC	CASSQQGAGEQYF
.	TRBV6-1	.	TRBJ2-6	TGTGCCAGCAGTGCGGGTAGCTCTGGGGCCAACGTCCTGACTTTC	CASSAGSSGANVLTF
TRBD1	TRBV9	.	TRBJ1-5	TGTGCCAGGCCCGGACAGGGCCGCTCCAATCAGCCCCAGCATTTT	CARPGQGRSNQPQHF
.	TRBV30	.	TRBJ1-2	TGTGCCTGGAGTCTCTTTAACTATGGCTACACCTTC	CAWSLFNYGYTF
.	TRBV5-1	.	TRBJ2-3	TGCGCCAGCCGTGACAGGCCCCATACGGATACGCAGTATTTT	CASRDRPHTDTQYF
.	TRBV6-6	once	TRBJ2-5	TGTGCCAGCCGATCTATGGACGGGGGAGAGACCCAGTACTTC	CASRSMDGGETQYF